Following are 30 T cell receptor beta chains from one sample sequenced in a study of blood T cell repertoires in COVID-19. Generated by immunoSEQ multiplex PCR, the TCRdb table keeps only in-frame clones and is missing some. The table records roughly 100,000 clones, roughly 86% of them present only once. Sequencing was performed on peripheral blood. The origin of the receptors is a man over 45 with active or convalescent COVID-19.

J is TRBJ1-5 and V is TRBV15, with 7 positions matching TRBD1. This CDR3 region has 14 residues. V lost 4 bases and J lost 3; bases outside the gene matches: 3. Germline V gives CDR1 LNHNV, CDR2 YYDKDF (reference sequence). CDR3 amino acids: CATSKTGVNQPQHF. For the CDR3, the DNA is TGTGCCACCAGCAAAACAGGGGTCAATCAGCCCCAGCATTTT.

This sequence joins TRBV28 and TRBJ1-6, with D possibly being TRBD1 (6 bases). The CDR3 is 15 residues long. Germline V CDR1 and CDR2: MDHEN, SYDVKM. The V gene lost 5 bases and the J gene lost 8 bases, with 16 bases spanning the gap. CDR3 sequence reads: CASSTARDIYSPLHF. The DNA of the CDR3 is TGTGCCAGCAGTACAGCCCGGGACATCTATTCACCCCTCCACTTT.

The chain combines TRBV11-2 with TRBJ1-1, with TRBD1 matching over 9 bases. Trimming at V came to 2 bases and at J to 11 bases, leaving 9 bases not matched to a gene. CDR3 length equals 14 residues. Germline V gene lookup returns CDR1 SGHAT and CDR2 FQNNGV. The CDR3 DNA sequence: TGTGCCAGCAGCTTACTGGTGGGGACAGGGTGGGCTTTCTTT. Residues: CASSLLVGTGWAFF.

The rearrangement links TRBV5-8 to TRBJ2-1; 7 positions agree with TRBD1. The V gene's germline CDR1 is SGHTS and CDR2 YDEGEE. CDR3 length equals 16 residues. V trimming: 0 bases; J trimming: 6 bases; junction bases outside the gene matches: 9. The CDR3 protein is CASSLARDSVTNEQFF. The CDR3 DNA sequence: TGTGCCAGCAGCTTGGCCCGGGACAGCGTTACCAATGAGCAGTTCTTC.

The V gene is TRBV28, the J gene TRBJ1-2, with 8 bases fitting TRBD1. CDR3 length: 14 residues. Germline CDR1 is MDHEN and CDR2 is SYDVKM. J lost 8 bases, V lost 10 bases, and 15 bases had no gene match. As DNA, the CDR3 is TGTGCCACGATCAGGGGGCCAGACCGGGGGGGCTACACCTTC. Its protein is CATIRGPDRGGYTF.

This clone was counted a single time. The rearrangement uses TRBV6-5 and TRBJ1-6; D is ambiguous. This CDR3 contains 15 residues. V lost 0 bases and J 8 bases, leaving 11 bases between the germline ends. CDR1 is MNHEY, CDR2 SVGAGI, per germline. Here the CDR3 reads CASSYSPLADSPLHF. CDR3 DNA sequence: TGTGCCAGCAGTTACTCTCCCTTGGCGGATTCACCCCTCCACTTT.

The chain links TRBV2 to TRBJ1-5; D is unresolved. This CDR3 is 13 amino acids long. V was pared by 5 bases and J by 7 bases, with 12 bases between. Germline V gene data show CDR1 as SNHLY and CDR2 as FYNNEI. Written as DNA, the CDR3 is TGTGCCAGCAGTTACGGGGTAAGCCAGCCCCAGCATTTT. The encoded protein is CASSYGVSQPQHF.

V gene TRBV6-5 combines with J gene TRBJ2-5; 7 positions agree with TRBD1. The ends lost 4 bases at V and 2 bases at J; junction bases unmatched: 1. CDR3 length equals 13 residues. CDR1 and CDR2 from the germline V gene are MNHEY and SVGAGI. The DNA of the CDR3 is TGTGCCAGCAGTTTACAGGGGCAAGAGACCCAGTACTTC. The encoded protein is CASSLQGQETQYF.

The CDR3 reads CASSATGFQPQHF. CDR3 sequence (DNA): TGTGCCAGCAGCGCCACAGGGTTTCAGCCCCAGCATTTT. The genes are TRBV12-3 or TRBV12-4 and TRBJ1-5; D is possibly TRBD1 (6 bases). The CDR3 is 13 residues long. Trimming pared 6 bases from V and 6 bases from J, leaving 12 bases between.

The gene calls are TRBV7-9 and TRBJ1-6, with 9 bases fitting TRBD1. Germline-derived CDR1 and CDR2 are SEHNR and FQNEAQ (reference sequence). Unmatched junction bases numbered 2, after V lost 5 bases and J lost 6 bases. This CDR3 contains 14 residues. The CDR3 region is CASSAGQGNSPLHF. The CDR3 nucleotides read TGTGCCAGCAGCGCGGGACAGGGTAATTCACCCCTCCACTTT.

The CDR3 region has the DNA TGTGCCAGCAGTGGACAGGGTGGTAACGGGAGGGGGTCTAACTATGGCTACACCTTC. Translated: CASSGQGGNGRGSNYGYTF. The chain employs TRBV6-1 and TRBJ1-2, with 7 positions matching TRBD1. Germline lookup yields CDR1 MNHNS and CDR2 SASEGT. V was pared by 4 bases and J by 0 bases, with 17 bases of the junction left unmatched. CDR3 length equals 19 residues.

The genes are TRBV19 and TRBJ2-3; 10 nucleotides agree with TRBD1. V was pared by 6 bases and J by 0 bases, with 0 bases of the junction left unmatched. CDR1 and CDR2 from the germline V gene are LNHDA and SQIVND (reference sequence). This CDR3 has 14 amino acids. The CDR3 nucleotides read TGTGCCAGTAGGGACAGGGGGAGCACAGATACGCAGTATTTT. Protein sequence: CASRDRGSTDTQYF.

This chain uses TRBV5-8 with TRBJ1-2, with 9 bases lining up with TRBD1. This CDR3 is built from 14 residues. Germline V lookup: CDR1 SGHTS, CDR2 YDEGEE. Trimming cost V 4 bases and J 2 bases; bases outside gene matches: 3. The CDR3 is CASSPGQGNYGYTF. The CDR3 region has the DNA TGTGCCAGCAGCCCGGGACAGGGAAACTATGGCTACACCTTC. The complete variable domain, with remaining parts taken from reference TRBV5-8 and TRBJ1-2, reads EAGVTQSPTHLIKTRGQQATLRCSPISGHTSVYWYQQALGLGLQFLLWYDEGEERNRGNFPPRFSGRQFPNYSSELNVNALELEDSALYLCASSPGQGNYGYTFGSGTRLTVV.

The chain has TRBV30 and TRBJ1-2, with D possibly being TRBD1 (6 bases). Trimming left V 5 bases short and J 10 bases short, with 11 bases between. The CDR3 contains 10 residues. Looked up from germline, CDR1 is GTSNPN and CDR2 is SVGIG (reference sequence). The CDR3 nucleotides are TGTGCCTGGGGTCGACAGGACTACACCTTC. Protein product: CAWGRQDYTF.

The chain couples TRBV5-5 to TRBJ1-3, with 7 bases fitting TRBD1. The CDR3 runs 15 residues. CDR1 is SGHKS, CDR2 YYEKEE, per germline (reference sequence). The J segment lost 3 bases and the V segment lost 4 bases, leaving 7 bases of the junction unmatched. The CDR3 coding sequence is TGTGCCAGCAGCACAATTGACAGGGTTGGAAACACCATATATTTT. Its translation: CASSTIDRVGNTIYF.

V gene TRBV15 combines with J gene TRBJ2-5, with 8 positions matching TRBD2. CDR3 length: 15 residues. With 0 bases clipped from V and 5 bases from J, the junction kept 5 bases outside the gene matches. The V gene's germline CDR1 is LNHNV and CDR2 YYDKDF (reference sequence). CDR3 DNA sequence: TGTGCCACCAGCAGAGATCCCAGCGGGGGTGAGACCCAGTACTTC. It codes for CATSRDPSGGETQYF.

CDR3 loop: CASSLDGKGVTYGYTF. The DNA of the CDR3 is TGTGCCAGCAGCTTAGATGGAAAAGGGGTGACATATGGCTACACCTTC. The chain combines TRBV7-2 with TRBJ1-2; weak D call: TRBD1 (5 bases). V was shortened by 1 base and J by 5 bases, with 17 bases between the two germline ends. CDR1 is SGHTA and CDR2 is FQGNSA in the germline V gene. There are 16 residues in the CDR3. Filled out from reference TRBV7-2 and TRBJ1-2, the complete variable domain reads GAGVSQSPSNKVTEKGKDVELRCDPISGHTALYWYRQSLGQGLEFLIYFQGNSAPDKSGLPSDRFSAERTGGSVSTLTIQRTQQEDSAVYLCASSLDGKGVTYGYTFGSGTRLTVV.

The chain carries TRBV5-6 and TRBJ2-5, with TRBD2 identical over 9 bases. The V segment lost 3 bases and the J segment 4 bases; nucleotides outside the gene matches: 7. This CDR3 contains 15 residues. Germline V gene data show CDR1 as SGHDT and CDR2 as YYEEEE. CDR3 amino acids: CASSSAGGATETQYF. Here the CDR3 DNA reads TGTGCCAGCAGCTCTGCGGGGGGGGCCACAGAGACCCAGTACTTC.

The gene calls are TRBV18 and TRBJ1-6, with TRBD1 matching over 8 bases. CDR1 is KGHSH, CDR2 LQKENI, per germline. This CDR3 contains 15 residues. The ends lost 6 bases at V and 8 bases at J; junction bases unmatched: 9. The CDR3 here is CASSQEGQADSPLHF. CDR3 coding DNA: TGTGCCAGCTCCCAGGAGGGACAGGCCGATTCACCCCTCCACTTT. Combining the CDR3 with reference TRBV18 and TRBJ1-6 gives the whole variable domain NAGVMQNPRHLVRRRGQEARLRCSPMKGHSHVYWYRQLPEEGLKFMVYLQKENIIDESGMPKERFSAEFPKEGPSILRIQQVVRGDSAAYFCASSQEGQADSPLHFGNGTRLTVT.

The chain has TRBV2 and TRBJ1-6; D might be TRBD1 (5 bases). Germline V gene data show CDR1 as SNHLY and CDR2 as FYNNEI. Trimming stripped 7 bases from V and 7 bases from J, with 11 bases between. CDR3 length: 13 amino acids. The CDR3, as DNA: TGTGCCAGCACAGGGATAGGGAATTCACCCCTCCACTTT. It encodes CASTGIGNSPLHF.

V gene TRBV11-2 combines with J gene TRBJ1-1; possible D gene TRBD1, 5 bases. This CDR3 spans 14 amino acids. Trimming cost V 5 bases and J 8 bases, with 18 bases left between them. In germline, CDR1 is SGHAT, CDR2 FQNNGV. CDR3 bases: TGTGCCAGCAGCCCGCTAGGGGTTACCCTCGAAGCTTTCTTT. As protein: CASSPLGVTLEAFF.

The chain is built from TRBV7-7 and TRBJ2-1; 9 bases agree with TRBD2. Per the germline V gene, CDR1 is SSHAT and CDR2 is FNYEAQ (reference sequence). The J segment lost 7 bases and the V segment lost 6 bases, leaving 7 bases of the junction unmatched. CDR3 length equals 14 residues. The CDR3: CASSPRGGGNEQFF. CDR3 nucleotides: TGTGCCAGCAGTCCTCGCGGGGGGGGGAATGAGCAGTTCTTC.

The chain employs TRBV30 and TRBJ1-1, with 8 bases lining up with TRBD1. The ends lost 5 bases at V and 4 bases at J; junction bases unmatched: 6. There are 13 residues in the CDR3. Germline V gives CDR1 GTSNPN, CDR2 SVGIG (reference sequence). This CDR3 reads CAWAQGAGTEAFF. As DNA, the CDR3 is TGTGCCTGGGCGCAGGGGGCTGGCACTGAAGCTTTCTTT.

The CDR3 here is CASSLGQGSGYTF. In DNA, the CDR3 is TGTGCCAGCAGCTTAGGACAGGGGTCTGGCTACACCTTC. J is TRBJ1-2 and V is TRBV11-2; 8 bases align to TRBD1. CDR3 length: 13 residues. Germline CDR1 and CDR2: SGHAT and FQNNGV. Germline trimming cut 1 base from V and 7 bases from J; bases unmatched to any gene: 2.

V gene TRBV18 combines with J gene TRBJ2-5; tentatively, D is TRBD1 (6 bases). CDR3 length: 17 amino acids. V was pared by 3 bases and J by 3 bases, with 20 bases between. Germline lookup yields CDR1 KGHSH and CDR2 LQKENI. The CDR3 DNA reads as TGTGCCAGCTCACCGATTGGAACACGGACAGCAAAAGAGACCCAGTACTTC. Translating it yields CASSPIGTRTAKETQYF. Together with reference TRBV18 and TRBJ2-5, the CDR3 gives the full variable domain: NAGVMQNPRHLVRRRGQEARLRCSPMKGHSHVYWYRQLPEEGLKFMVYLQKENIIDESGMPKERFSAEFPKEGPSILRIQQVVRGDSAAYFCASSPIGTRTAKETQYFGPGTRLLVL.

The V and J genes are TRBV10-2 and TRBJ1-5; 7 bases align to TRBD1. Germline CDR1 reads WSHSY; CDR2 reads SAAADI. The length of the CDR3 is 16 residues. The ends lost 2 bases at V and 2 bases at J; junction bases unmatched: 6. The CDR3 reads CASSEHRGKGNQPQHF. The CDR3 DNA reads TGCGCCAGCAGTGAGCACAGGGGAAAGGGCAATCAGCCCCAGCATTTT.

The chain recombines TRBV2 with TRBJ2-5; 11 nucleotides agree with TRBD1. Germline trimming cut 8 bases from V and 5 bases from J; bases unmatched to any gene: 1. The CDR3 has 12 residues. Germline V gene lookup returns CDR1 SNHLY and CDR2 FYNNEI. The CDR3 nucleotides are TGTGCCAGCTGGACAGGGGGCGAGACCCAGTACTTC. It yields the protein CASWTGGETQYF.

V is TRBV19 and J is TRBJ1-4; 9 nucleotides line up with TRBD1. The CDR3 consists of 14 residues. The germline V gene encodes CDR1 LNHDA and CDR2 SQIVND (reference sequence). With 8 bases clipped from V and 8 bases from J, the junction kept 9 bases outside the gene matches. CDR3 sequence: CASEEQGAFEKLFF. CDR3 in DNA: TGTGCCAGTGAAGAACAGGGGGCATTCGAAAAACTGTTTTTT. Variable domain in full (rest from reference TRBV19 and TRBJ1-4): DGGITQSPKYLFRKEGQNVTLSCEQNLNHDAMYWYRQDPGQGLRLIYYSQIVNDFQKGDIAEGYSVSREKKESFPLTVTSAQKNPTAFYLCASEEQGAFEKLFFGSGTQLSVL.

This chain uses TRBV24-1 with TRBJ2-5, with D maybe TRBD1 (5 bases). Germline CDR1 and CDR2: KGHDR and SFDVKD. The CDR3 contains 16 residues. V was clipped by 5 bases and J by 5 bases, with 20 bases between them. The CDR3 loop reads CATSAGRQGVRETQYF. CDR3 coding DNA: TGTGCCACCAGTGCCGGACGCCAGGGTGTACGGGAGACCCAGTACTTC.

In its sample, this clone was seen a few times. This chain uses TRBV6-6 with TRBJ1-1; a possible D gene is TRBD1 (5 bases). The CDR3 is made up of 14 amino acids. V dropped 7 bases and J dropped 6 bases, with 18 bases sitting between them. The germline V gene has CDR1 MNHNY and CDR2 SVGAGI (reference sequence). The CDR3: CASTTGGGRAEAFF. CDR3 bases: TGTGCCAGCACCACTGGGGGAGGAAGAGCTGAAGCTTTCTTT.